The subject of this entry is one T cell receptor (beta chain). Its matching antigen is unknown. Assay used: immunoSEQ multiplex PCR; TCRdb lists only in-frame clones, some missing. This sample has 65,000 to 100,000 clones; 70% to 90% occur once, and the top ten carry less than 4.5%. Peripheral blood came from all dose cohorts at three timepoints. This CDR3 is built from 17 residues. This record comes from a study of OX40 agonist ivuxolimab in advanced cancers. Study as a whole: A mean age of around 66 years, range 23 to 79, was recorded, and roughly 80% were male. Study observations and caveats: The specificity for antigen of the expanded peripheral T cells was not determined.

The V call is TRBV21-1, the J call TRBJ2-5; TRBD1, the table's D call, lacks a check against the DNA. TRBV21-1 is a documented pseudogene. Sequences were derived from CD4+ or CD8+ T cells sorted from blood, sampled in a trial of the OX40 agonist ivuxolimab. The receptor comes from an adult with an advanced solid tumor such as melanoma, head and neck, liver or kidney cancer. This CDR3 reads CASSKVPDREYQETQYF. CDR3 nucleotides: TGTGCCAGCAGCAAAGTACCGGACAGGGAGTACCAAGAGACCCAGTACTTC.